The TCR beta chain under discussion was sequenced for a study of T-cell reconstitution after alpha-beta-depleted transplantation in children. Losses at the gene ends were 7 bases for V and 7 bases for J; bases not matched to a gene: 11. Germline V CDR1 and CDR2: MNHNS, SASEGT. The CDR3 consists of 16 residues. A word on this clonotype: What it binds is not known.

Researchers prepared the TCRbeta library using unique molecular identifiers, the study reports. TCRdb independently ran MiXCR on the PCR reads; one entry per CDR3 protein. This sample has about a million distinct CDR3 sequences, with about 29% found just once. General study findings and limits: Where some patients showed high TCRbeta diversity at day 60, it came from recipient T cells and thymic progenitors that had survived. Alpha-beta T cells present about two months after transplant were reported to originate from several hundred expanded graft clones.

This rearrangement joins TRBV6-1 to TRBJ2-3; the match to TRBD2 covers 13 bases. This clonotype was sampled from a boy in the first two years of life who had a stem cell transplant for SCID, so the T cells may come from the graft donor. Here the sequenced sample was PBMCs, mostly from graft donor cells, taken 360 days after TCRalphabeta/CD19-depleted stem cell transplant. CDR3 amino acids: CASTPTGTSGVHTQYF. The CDR3 DNA is TGTGCCAGCACCCCAACCGGGACTAGCGGGGTGCATACGCAGTATTTT.